Presented here are 11 T cell receptor beta chains from one specimen sequenced in a study of shared clonotypes between healthy human individuals. Assay: immunoSEQ multiplex PCR; the TCRdb copy retains only in-frame clones and omits some. The data show over a million clones, with 95% to 97% seen just once and approximately 1% held by the top ten. The sequenced material came from naive CD4+ T cells sorted from blood. The sample's subset: CD45RA+ positively selected. These receptor sequences come from a man between 25 and 39 years old in good health.

The chain combines TRBV6-6 with TRBJ1-5; D remains ambiguous. The ends were cut back, 6 bases at V and 3 bases at J, with 12 bases in the middle. Germline CDR1 reads MNHNY; CDR2 reads SVGAGI (reference sequence). This CDR3 spans 14 amino acids. The CDR3 region has the DNA TGTGCCAGCAGCCAACTGGGAGTCAATCAGCCCCAGCATTTT. It translates to CASSQLGVNQPQHF.

The chain couples TRBV27 to TRBJ1-2; TRBD1 matches 9 bases. V trimming: 3 bases; J trimming: 8 bases; junction bases outside the gene matches: 13. Germline loops: CDR1 MNHEY, CDR2 SMNVEV (reference sequence). The CDR3 runs 16 residues. The CDR3 reads CASSFSGQGPRGGYTF. The CDR3 DNA sequence: TGTGCCAGCAGTTTTTCCGGACAGGGGCCCCGGGGAGGCTACACCTTC.

V is TRBV11-3 and J is TRBJ2-7; 10 nucleotides agree with TRBD1. CDR1 is SGHNT, CDR2 YENEEA, per germline. The CDR3 is 14 amino acids. V lost 5 bases and J lost 7; bases outside the gene matches: 8. The CDR3 coding sequence is TGTGCCAGCAGCCCACGACAGGGGGCGGGGGAGCAGTACTTC. The encoded protein is CASSPRQGAGEQYF.

The chain recombines TRBV28 with TRBJ1-2, with D uncertain. The CDR3 sequence is 13 residues long. Trimming cost V 7 bases and J 5 bases, with 14 bases left between them. Germline V gene lookup returns CDR1 MDHEN and CDR2 SYDVKM. CDR3 coding DNA: TGTGCCAGCACCTATTGGACGGATTATGGCTACACCTTC. Translating gives CASTYWTDYGYTF.

The V and J genes are TRBV5-1 and TRBJ2-3, with a possible D match to TRBD1 (7 bases). The CDR3 extends over 15 amino acids. Trimming shortened V by 4 bases and J by 1 base, and 13 bases separated the two germline ends. CDR1 SGHRS and CDR2 YFSETQ come from the germline V gene. DNA of the CDR3: TGCGCCAGCAGCATCCAGGGGGGTGGCACAGATACGCAGTATTTT. This encodes CASSIQGGGTDTQYF.

The rearrangement joins TRBV7-2 to TRBJ2-7, with unresolved D. The CDR3 has 12 amino acids. The germline V gene encodes CDR1 SGHTA and CDR2 FQGNSA. Trimming left V 1 base short and J 6 bases short, with 7 bases between. The CDR3 region is CASSLVLREQYF. CDR3 coding DNA: TGTGCCAGCAGCTTAGTGTTGCGCGAGCAGTACTTC.

The chain carries TRBV27 and TRBJ1-3; D is undetermined. This CDR3 contains 14 residues. V was cut by 3 bases and J by 2 bases, with 8 bases left in between. Germline CDR1 and CDR2: MNHEY and SMNVEV (reference sequence). CDR3 sequence reads: CASSFGGPGNTIYF. The CDR3 DNA follows: TGTGCCAGCAGTTTCGGTGGCCCTGGAAACACCATATATTTT.

This sequence joins TRBV6-5 and TRBJ1-1; possible D gene TRBD1, 5 bases. V was shortened by 2 bases and J by 8 bases, with 15 bases between the two germline ends. CDR1 and CDR2 from the germline V gene are MNHEY and SVGAGI. CDR3 length: 14 residues. CDR3 bases: TGTGCCAGCAGTTACCAGCGCAGGGCAGGGGAAGCTTTCTTT. Translation: CASSYQRRAGEAFF.

The genes are TRBV28 and TRBJ2-1; TRBD2 matches at 9 bases. V gave up 3 bases and J gave up 14 bases; unmatched junction bases: 5. This CDR3 comprises 12 residues. Germline lookup yields CDR1 MDHEN and CDR2 SYDVKM. The CDR3 protein is CASSFPGTSKFF. The CDR3 region has the DNA TGTGCCAGCAGTTTCCCCGGGACTAGCAAGTTCTTC.

The V call is TRBV10-2, the J call TRBJ2-1, with TRBD2 matching over 9 bases. V dropped 5 bases and J dropped 2; count of bases not matched to a gene: 4. The germline CDR1 and CDR2 sequences are WSHSY and SAAADI. CDR3 length equals 15 residues. This chain's CDR3 is CASSYLAGTYNEQFF. The DNA for the CDR3 is TGCGCCAGCAGTTACCTAGCGGGAACCTACAATGAGCAGTTCTTC.

The CDR3 sequence is CASSLVFTRGNDEQFF. The CDR3 coding sequence is TGTGCCAGCAGCTTGGTTTTCACCAGGGGAAACGACGAGCAGTTCTTC. The chain recombines TRBV5-5 with TRBJ2-1; a possible D gene is TRBD1 (6 bases). Germline values: CDR1 SGHKS, CDR2 YYEKEE (reference sequence). The V end lost 0 bases, the J end lost 10 bases, and 20 bases lay between the germline ends. The CDR3 covers 16 residues. The full variable domain, in which reference TRBV5-5 and TRBJ2-1 provide the parts outside the CDR3, is DAGVTQSPTHLIKTRGQQVTLRCSPISGHKSVSWYQQVLGQGPQFIFQYYEKEERGRGNFPDRFSARQFPNYSSELNVNALLLGDSALYLCASSLVFTRGNDEQFFGPGTRLTVL.